Listed below are T cell receptor beta chains from one sample, sequenced in a study of cytotoxic CD8 clonotypes in ibrutinib-treated CLL. Assay used: immunoSEQ multiplex PCR; TCRdb lists only in-frame clones, some missing. This table has some 150,000 clones, roughly 83% appearing once. Material: PBMCs, obtained after 12 months of ibrutinib treatment. These receptors originate from a human donor with chronic lymphocytic leukemia. CDR3s include the opening cysteine and the closing phenylalanine or tryptophan. The order of the fields is clone size, V gene, J gene, CDR3 protein. Size tells how often a clone was seen (once, few, many) or the class of an expanded clone, and some rows leave it out.

NA	TRBV9	TRBJ1-1	CASSSSGGPLTEAFF
NA	TRBV4-2	TRBJ2-3	CASSLVSASTDTQYF
NA	TRBV19	TRBJ2-1	CASSIRSDLSSYNEQFF
few	TRBV5-4	TRBJ2-1	CASSLGSGGYNEQFF
NA	TRBV28	TRBJ1-2	CASSYLAVNYGYTF
NA	TRBV5-1	TRBJ1-1	CASSLAVAGAAFTEAFF
NA	TRBV21-1	TRBJ2-1	CASILQGRLSNEQFF
NA	TRBV14	TRBJ1-3	CASRPGVGNTIYF
NA	TRBV19	TRBJ2-1	CASRGQSTYNEQFF
NA	TRBV5-1	TRBJ2-7	CASSSQTGLDEQYF
NA	TRBV29-1	TRBJ2-7	CSVAKAGGPVYEQYF
NA	TRBV7-7	TRBJ2-5	CASSEGTGFAETQYF
NA	TRBV10-3	TRBJ2-4	CAISAWDRAKTKNIQYF
NA	TRBV14	TRBJ1-1	CASSQATAVEAFF
once	TRBV2	TRBJ2-7	CASSRVRGYEQYF
once	TRBV28	TRBJ2-5	CASSRGTAALETQYF
NA	TRBV11-2	TRBJ2-2	CASSWSVPITGELFF
once	TRBV27	TRBJ2-2	CASSNSGRPPGELFF
few	TRBV5-1	TRBJ2-1	CASSLEGQSSYNEQFF
few	TRBV18	TRBJ2-5	CASSRDTQETQYF
NA	TRBV5-6	TRBJ2-7	CASSAGISAGSYEQYF
few	TRBV10-3	TRBJ2-2	CAISEGRIAGELFF
NA	TRBV11-2	TRBJ2-1	CASSLVSLLAGVNNEQFF
NA	TRBV6-5	TRBJ2-3	CASSYLREGTDTQYF
NA	TRBV6-6	TRBJ2-1	CASSFGASYNEQFF
NA	TRBV15	TRBJ1-1	CATSQGGNTEAFF
NA	TRBV6-5	TRBJ2-7	CASSQDRGSYEQYF
NA	TRBV6-4	TRBJ2-3	CASSGVAGTTDTQYF
NA	TRBV5-1	TRBJ2-7	CASRPLQGLGYEQYF
few	TRBV7-3	TRBJ2-1	CASSLAPRNEQFF
NA	TRBV6-5	TRBJ1-1	CASSPFGPGSTEAFF
NA	TRBV27	TRBJ2-1	CASSSIGTDNEQFF
NA	TRBV30	TRBJ2-5	CAGTLASQETQYF
NA	TRBV18	TRBJ2-5	CASSPGGVGAETQYF
medium-sized	TRBV15	TRBJ2-5	CATSKIAGETQYF
once	TRBV7-2	TRBJ2-7	CASSLRTGPEQYF
NA	TRBV29-1	TRBJ2-1	CSVRKISYNEQFF
NA	TRBV19	TRBJ1-1	CASSLLTGRRVNTEAFF
NA	TRBV18	TRBJ2-5	CASSMGTGSIETQYF
few	TRBV21-1	TRBJ2-1	CANRGRVHEQFF
NA	TRBV19	TRBJ2-1	CASSWIGENNEQFF
NA	TRBV6-1	TRBJ2-2	CASRQAGAGETTGELFF
NA	TRBV2	TRBJ1-2	CASSVRGLNYGYTF
once	TRBV2	TRBJ2-1	CASSEGTSGRTEQFF
NA	TRBV27	TRBJ2-1	CASSLAGGGNEQFF
NA	TRBV30	TRBJ2-1	CAWGTRHEQFF
once	TRBV15	TRBJ2-3	CATSGYPSEIADNTQYF
medium-sized	TRBV30	TRBJ2-1	CAWSVGDYNEQFF
few	TRBV5-6	TRBJ2-7	CASSFGQDEQYF
NA	TRBV11-3	TRBJ2-3	CASSFGNRGDTQYF
NA	TRBV11-2	TRBJ2-7	CASSPSGSGSHEQYF
NA	TRBV5-1	TRBJ2-7	CASSALAGGPVSYEQYF
NA	TRBV5-1	TRBJ2-7	CASSEGAGVVYEQYF
once	TRBV28	TRBJ1-5	CASSPRGWDSNQPQHF
NA	TRBV4-2	TRBJ2-5	CASSQARREGRETQYF